The clone carrying this T cell receptor beta chain has at least ten counts. No antigen is known for it. Germline CDR1 is SGHTA and CDR2 is FQGTGA. This CDR3 is built from 12 residues. Trimming cost V 4 bases and J 6 bases, with 7 bases left between them. All sequencing subjects had displayed CD8+CD57+ cell expansion on flow cytometry. Each patient carried a diagnosis of severe acquired aplastic anemia. Template material for TCR beta VDJ and CDR3 profiling consisted of genomic DNA. TCRdb re-derived calls from the reads in MiXCR, one entry per CDR3 protein. The repertoire holds fewer than 200,000 distinct CDR3 sequences, approximately 48% seen once, with 10% to 15% in the top ten. The data belong to a study of CD8+CD57+ T cells in acquired aplastic anemia. Whole-study context: Sorted CD4+ and CD8+ cells yielded DNA averaging around 3 ug. Study results and caveats: Twenty-nine sequences, all CD8+ CDR3, were shared between patients and controls. Levels of CD8+ Simpson's diversity were not significantly distinct in patients versus controls.

The receptor was derived from a human donor with aplastic anemia. Sequenced sample: sorted CD4+, CD8+, or CD8+CD57+ T cells (not recorded which) from PBMCs. The chain has TRBV7-3 and TRBJ2-1; D might be TRBD1 or TRBD2, each matching 5 bases. The CDR3 sequence: CASSSGTNEQFF. The CDR3 DNA reads as TGTGCCAGCAGCTCCGGGACCAATGAGCAGTTCTTC.